One and the same sample provided the 9 T cell receptor beta chains below, sequenced in a study of T cell responses to AZD1222 COVID-19 vaccine. The method was immunoSEQ multiplex PCR; TCRdb's version includes in-frame clones alone and lacks a portion of them. The sample contains 150,000 to 200,000 clones, just over 90% of which appear only once. The sequencing used peripheral blood, collected 28 days after the second AZD1222 dose. Receptor source: an adult who received the AZD1222 COVID-19 vaccine.

CDR3 sequence reads: CASSYSGTGDYYGYTF. CDR3 nucleotides: TGTGCCAGCAGTTACTCCGGGACAGGGGATTACTATGGCTACACCTTC. This sequence joins TRBV6-5 and TRBJ1-2; 10 bases match TRBD1. CDR1 MNHEY and CDR2 SVGAGI come from the germline V gene. The CDR3 runs 16 residues. V trimming: 0 bases; J trimming: 3 bases; junction bases outside the gene matches: 4.

About this clone: Other DNA sequences in this specimen translate into the identical CDR3. The gene calls are TRBV30 and TRBJ1-5; a possible D gene is TRBD1 (6 bases). The CDR3 length is 13 residues. Between the trimmed V and J ends, which lost 2 bases and 4 bases, there was a span of 9 bases. Germline CDR1 GTSNPN, CDR2 SVGIG (reference sequence). Here the CDR3 DNA reads TGTGCCTGGAGTCCGCAGGGGAATCAGCCCCAGCATTTT. Residues: CAWSPQGNQPQHF.

V usage is TRBV15 and J usage is TRBJ2-1; 10 nucleotides line up with TRBD2. V gave up 1 base and J gave up 3 bases; unmatched junction bases: 6. Germline CDR1 reads LNHNV; CDR2 reads YYDKDF (reference sequence). The CDR3 runs 17 residues. CDR3 region: CATSRAQLAGFYNEQFF. In DNA form, the CDR3 reads TGTGCCACCAGCAGAGCCCAACTAGCGGGGTTCTACAATGAGCAGTTCTTC.

The chain has TRBV10-3 and TRBJ1-1; D is perhaps TRBD1 (5 bases). V was pared by 7 bases and J by 0 bases, with 9 bases between. Germline values: CDR1 ENHRY, CDR2 SYGVKD. CDR3 size: 13 residues. The CDR3 DNA sequence: TGTGCCATCACCTGGGACTTGAACACTGAAGCTTTCTTT. Protein: CAITWDLNTEAFF.

The CDR3 coding sequence is TGTGCCAGCAGTTTCTCAGGGGACGCTTTCTTT. Protein sequence: CASSFSGDAFF. The chain joins TRBV12-3 or TRBV12-4 to TRBJ1-1; perhaps TRBD1 as D (6 bases). This CDR3 region has 11 residues. The germline V and J ends were trimmed by 3 bases and 11 bases, with 10 bases remaining between them.

The CDR3 loop is CASSTTGDTEAFF. The CDR3 DNA reads as TGTGCCAGCAGTACAACAGGGGACACTGAAGCTTTCTTT. The chain couples TRBV6-5 to TRBJ1-1, with 7 nucleotides matching TRBD1. The CDR3 totals 13 residues. V gave up 5 bases and J gave up 3 bases; unmatched junction bases: 3. The germline CDR1 and CDR2 sequences are MNHEY and SVGAGI.

The chain couples TRBV5-1 to TRBJ1-6; the D gene is possibly TRBD1 (5 bases). V lost 0 bases to trimming and J lost 10 bases, with 14 bases between them. The V gene's germline CDR1 is SGHRS and CDR2 YFSETQ. This CDR3 has 15 residues. The CDR3 region is CASSLAQGDGSPLHF. CDR3 in DNA: TGCGCCAGCAGCTTGGCCCAGGGTGATGGGTCACCCCTCCACTTT.

The chain carries TRBV5-1 and TRBJ2-6; D remains unclear. From germline, CDR1 is SGHRS and CDR2 YFSETQ. With 4 bases removed from V and 0 bases from J, the gap between germline ends came to 17 bases. The CDR3 is made up of 18 amino acids. The CDR3 here is CASSLSRLFSSGANVLTF. The CDR3 nucleotides are TGCGCCAGCAGCCTCTCTCGCCTATTTAGCTCTGGGGCCAACGTCCTGACTTTC.

V usage is TRBV7-6 and J usage is TRBJ2-2, with 12 bases that match TRBD1. The germline CDR1 and CDR2 sequences are SGHVS and FNYEAQ. This CDR3 is 16 amino acids long. Trimming cost V 2 bases and J 6 bases; bases outside gene matches: 4. CDR3 sequence: CASSLRGQGAAGELFF. The CDR3 DNA sequence: TGTGCCAGCAGCTTACGGGGACAGGGGGCCGCCGGGGAGCTGTTTTTT.